Listed below are T cell receptor beta chains from one sample, sequenced in a study of T cell repertoires in cytomegalovirus infection. Using its own MiXCR run on the reads, TCRdb lists one record per CDR3 protein. The data contain around 900,000 distinct CDR3 sequences, roughly 30% of them singletons. Their antigens are not known. Sequencing used cultured CD8+ T cells from PBMCs, obtained from culture after CMV antigen stimulation. Every receptor here comes from a human donor in good health (CMV status not recorded). Some clones in this sample may be carry-over from other donors' samples. Each CDR3 is given with its conserved first and last residue. D genes are given only for firm matches. A clone size is listed for some rows: how often the clone was seen (once, few, many), or a class if it is expanded.

d_call: .; clone_size: many; v_call: TRBV7-2; j_call: TRBJ1-3; cdr3_aa: CASSYLGSGNTIYF; cdr3_nt: TGTGCCAGCAGCTATCTCGGCTCTGGAAACACCATATATTTT
d_call: .; clone_size: .; v_call: TRBV5-1; j_call: TRBJ1-2; cdr3_aa: CASSLRDHFWYGYTF; cdr3_nt: TGCGCCAGCAGCCTCCGGGACCACTTTTGGTATGGCTACACCTTC
d_call: .; clone_size: .; v_call: TRBV6-6; j_call: TRBJ2-7; cdr3_aa: CASSYPPLDVYEQYF; cdr3_nt: TGTGCCAGCAGTTACCCTCCTCTAGACGTATACGAGCAGTACTTC
d_call: .; clone_size: few; v_call: TRBV6-5; j_call: TRBJ2-3; cdr3_aa: CASSYSGLGIDTQYF; cdr3_nt: TGTGCCAGCAGTTACTCGGGCCTAGGAATCGATACGCAGTATTTT
d_call: .; clone_size: .; v_call: TRBV5-1; j_call: TRBJ2-3; cdr3_aa: CASSSVTGSRTDTQYF; cdr3_nt: TGCGCCAGCAGCTCCGTTACAGGGAGTCGGACAGATACGCAGTATTTT
d_call: .; clone_size: .; v_call: TRBV25-1; j_call: TRBJ1-2; cdr3_aa: CASTQGYGYTF; cdr3_nt: TGTGCCAGCACACAGGGCTATGGCTACACCTTC
d_call: TRBD2; clone_size: many; v_call: TRBV7-2; j_call: TRBJ2-5; cdr3_aa: CASSLGLAGGYQETQYF; cdr3_nt: TGTGCCAGCAGCTTAGGACTAGCGGGGGGGTACCAAGAGACCCAGTACTTC
d_call: .; clone_size: many; v_call: TRBV7-6; j_call: TRBJ2-2; cdr3_aa: CASSLAGGGANGELFF; cdr3_nt: TGTGCCAGCAGCTTAGCGGGAGGGGGCGCGAACGGGGAGCTGTTTTTT
d_call: .; clone_size: few; v_call: TRBV6-8; j_call: TRBJ2-1; cdr3_aa: CASRSYRDNEQFF; cdr3_nt: TGTGCCAGCAGATCCTATCGGGACAATGAGCAGTTCTTC
d_call: TRBD1; clone_size: few; v_call: TRBV6-2/TRBV6-3; j_call: TRBJ2-1; cdr3_aa: CASQGARASYNEQFF; cdr3_nt: TGTGCCAGCCAGGGGGCCAGGGCATCCTACAATGAGCAGTTCTTC
d_call: .; clone_size: .; v_call: TRBV4-1; j_call: TRBJ2-7; cdr3_aa: CVSSDDPLYEQYF; cdr3_nt: TGTGTCAGCAGCGATGACCCACTCTACGAGCAGTACTTC
d_call: .; clone_size: .; v_call: TRBV9; j_call: TRBJ2-1; cdr3_aa: CASSVGTGGVLGDEQFF; cdr3_nt: TGTGCCAGCAGCGTAGGGACCGGTGGGGTGCTGGGGGATGAGCAGTTCTTC
d_call: .; clone_size: .; v_call: TRBV10-3; j_call: TRBJ1-1; cdr3_aa: CAIRTRTENTEAFF; cdr3_nt: TGTGCCATCAGGACTCGGACGGAGAACACTGAAGCTTTCTTT
d_call: TRBD2; clone_size: few; v_call: TRBV7-2; j_call: TRBJ2-5; cdr3_aa: CANSSRSGGEYQETQYF; cdr3_nt: TGTGCCAACAGCTCACGAAGCGGGGGGGAGTACCAAGAGACCCAGTACTTC
d_call: .; clone_size: .; v_call: TRBV12-3/TRBV12-4; j_call: TRBJ2-3; cdr3_aa: CASSFKRGRSTDTQYF; cdr3_nt: TGTGCCAGCAGTTTTAAGAGGGGTCGAAGCACAGATACGCAGTATTTT
d_call: .; clone_size: .; v_call: TRBV4-1; j_call: TRBJ1-1; cdr3_aa: CTSSQHGGENTEAFF; cdr3_nt: TGCACCAGCAGCCAACACGGAGGAGAGAACACTGAAGCTTTCTTT
d_call: .; clone_size: .; v_call: TRBV7-9; j_call: TRBJ2-5; cdr3_aa: CASTEGGPPQETQYF; cdr3_nt: TGTGCCAGCACCGAGGGGGGGCCCCCGCAAGAGACCCAGTACTTC
d_call: TRBD1; clone_size: .; v_call: TRBV6-6; j_call: TRBJ2-5; cdr3_aa: CASSYLGQGSETQYF; cdr3_nt: TGTGCCAGCAGTTACCTGGGACAGGGATCGGAGACCCAGTACTTC
d_call: .; clone_size: few; v_call: TRBV12-3/TRBV12-4; j_call: TRBJ1-1; cdr3_aa: CASSLGTPMNTEAFF; cdr3_nt: TGTGCCAGCAGTTTAGGGACACCCATGAACACTGAAGCTTTCTTT
d_call: .; clone_size: few; v_call: TRBV7-2; j_call: TRBJ1-2; cdr3_aa: CASSSYRTEANGYTF; cdr3_nt: TGTGCCAGCAGCTCCTACCGGACGGAGGCGAATGGCTACACCTTC
d_call: .; clone_size: few; v_call: TRBV28; j_call: TRBJ2-6; cdr3_aa: CASSHRRLGSPGLIGANVLTF; cdr3_nt: TGTGCCAGCAGCCACCGCCGACTCGGAAGTCCAGGATTGATCGGGGCCAACGTCCTGACTTTC
d_call: TRBD1; clone_size: many; v_call: TRBV7-6; j_call: TRBJ2-1; cdr3_aa: CASSSGTGNHEQFF; cdr3_nt: TGTGCCAGCAGCTCCGGGACAGGGAATCATGAGCAGTTCTTC
d_call: TRBD2; clone_size: .; v_call: TRBV4-1; j_call: TRBJ2-1; cdr3_aa: CASSFRGSGGHDEQFF; cdr3_nt: TGCGCCAGCAGTTTTCGGGGGAGCGGGGGACATGATGAGCAGTTCTTC
d_call: TRBD1; clone_size: few; v_call: TRBV7-9; j_call: TRBJ2-1; cdr3_aa: CATYPGGQGHNEQFF; cdr3_nt: TGTGCTACTTACCCGGGGGGACAGGGGCACAATGAGCAGTTCTTC
d_call: .; clone_size: few; v_call: TRBV6-5; j_call: TRBJ2-5; cdr3_aa: CASSYSVSTEQETQYF; cdr3_nt: TGTGCCAGCAGTTACTCGGTGTCCACGGAACAAGAGACCCAGTACTTC
d_call: .; clone_size: many; v_call: TRBV6-5; j_call: TRBJ1-1; cdr3_aa: CASSYMGDTEAFF; cdr3_nt: TGTGCCAGCAGTTACATGGGAGACACTGAAGCTTTCTTT